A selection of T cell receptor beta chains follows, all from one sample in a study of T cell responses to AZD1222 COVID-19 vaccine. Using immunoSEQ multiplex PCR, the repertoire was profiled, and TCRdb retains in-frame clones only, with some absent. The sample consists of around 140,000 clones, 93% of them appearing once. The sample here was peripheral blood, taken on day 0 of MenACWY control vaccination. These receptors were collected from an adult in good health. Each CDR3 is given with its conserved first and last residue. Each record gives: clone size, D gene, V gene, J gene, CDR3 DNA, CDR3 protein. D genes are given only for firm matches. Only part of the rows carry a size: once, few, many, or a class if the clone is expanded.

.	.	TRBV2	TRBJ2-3	TGTGCCAGCAACTATTTGGCGACTACGGCGCAGTATTTT	CASNYLATTAQYF
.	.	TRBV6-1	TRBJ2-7	TGTGCCAGCAGTGACCCTCGGGGCAGAGACTACGAGCAGTACTTC	CASSDPRGRDYEQYF
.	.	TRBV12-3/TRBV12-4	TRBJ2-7	TGTGCCAGCAGTTTCCGGGTGACCTACGAGCAGTACTTC	CASSFRVTYEQYF
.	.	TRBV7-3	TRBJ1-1	TGTGCCAGCAGCGTAACGGGTTCCCCCGATGGCATGAACACTGAAGCTTTCTTT	CASSVTGSPDGMNTEAFF
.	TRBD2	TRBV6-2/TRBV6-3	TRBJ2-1	TGTGCCAGCAGTCAACCGGGACTAGCTCCCCACAATGAGCAGTTCTTC	CASSQPGLAPHNEQFF
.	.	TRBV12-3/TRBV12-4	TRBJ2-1	TGTGCCAGCAGTTTAAACCACAACAATGAGCAGTTCTTC	CASSLNHNNEQFF
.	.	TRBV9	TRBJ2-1	TGTGCCAGCAGCCCCCATACTGGCTCCTACAATGAGCAGTTCTTC	CASSPHTGSYNEQFF
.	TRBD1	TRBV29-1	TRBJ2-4	TGCAGCGTCGAAGCTCTACAGGGGGCCAAAAACATTCAGTACTTC	CSVEALQGAKNIQYF
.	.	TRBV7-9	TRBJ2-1	TGTGCCAGCAGCCTCCGGGGCCCGGACAATGAGCAGTTCTTC	CASSLRGPDNEQFF
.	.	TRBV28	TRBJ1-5	TGTGCCAGCAGCCTTATCCGGGACTCCTTTAGCAATCAGCCCCAGCATTTT	CASSLIRDSFSNQPQHF
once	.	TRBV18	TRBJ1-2	TGTGCCAGCTCACCACCACTGGGGGGGAACAACTATGGCTACACCTTC	CASSPPLGGNNYGYTF
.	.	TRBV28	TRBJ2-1	TGTGCCAGCATCTCACCGGGCCAAGGGTTCAACGAGCAGTTCTTC	CASISPGQGFNEQFF
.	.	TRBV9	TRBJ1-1	TGTGCCAGCAGCGTACTGGACACTTCTAGCACTGAAGCTTTCTTT	CASSVLDTSSTEAFF
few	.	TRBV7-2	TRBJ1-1	TGTGCCAGCAGCTTTAGGACAGTGAACACTGAAGCTTTCTTT	CASSFRTVNTEAFF
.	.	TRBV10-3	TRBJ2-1	TGTGCCATCAGTGAAATTTTGGCTGGAAGCTCCAATGAGCAGTTCTTC	CAISEILAGSSNEQFF
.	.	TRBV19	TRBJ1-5	TGTGCCAGTAGTCCTGGCTGGAGGGGGGTCGGTCAGCCCCAGCATTTT	CASSPGWRGVGQPQHF
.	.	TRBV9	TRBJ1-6	TGTGCCAGCAGCGAGGGCCCTAATAATTCACCCCTCCACTTT	CASSEGPNNSPLHF
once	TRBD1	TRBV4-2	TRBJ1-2	TGTGCCAGCAGCCGAGAGGACAGGGTTCGCGGCTACACCTTC	CASSREDRVRGYTF
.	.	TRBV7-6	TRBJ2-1	TGTGCCAGCAGCTTACCTCGAGAGCTAAATGAGCAGTTCTTC	CASSLPRELNEQFF
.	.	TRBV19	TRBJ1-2	TGTGCCAGTACCCACCGGGACACTGCTAACTATGGCTACACCTTC	CASTHRDTANYGYTF
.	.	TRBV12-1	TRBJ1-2	TGTGCCACCCTTTCGGGTAGGGTCTTTATGAGCTATGGCTACACCTTC	CATLSGRVFMSYGYTF
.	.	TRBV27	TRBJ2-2	TGTGCCAGCAGACCCCTCGACAGCGCGAACACCGGGGAGCTGTTTTTT	CASRPLDSANTGELFF